The rows below give T cell receptor beta chains drawn from one sample of a study of blood T cells in healthy people across ages. TCRdb used MiXCR to reprocess the 5' RACE reads, holding one entry per CDR3 protein. The sample includes 700,000 or so distinct CDR3 sequences, 20% to 25% seen only once; the top ten take about 20%. The sample comprised blood. The source is a man between 65 and 80 years old in good health. Both conserved end residues are part of each CDR3. D genes are given only for firm matches. A row's size may be missing; if present it is once, few, many or a size class.

v_call,d_call,clone_size,j_call,cdr3_aa,cdr3_nt
TRBV7-9,NA,few,TRBJ2-5,CASRRRGGVQETQYF,TGTGCCAGCAGGAGGAGGGGGGGGGTCCAAGAGACCCAGTACTTC
TRBV6-1,TRBD2,few,TRBJ2-1,CASSRTSGSGSNEQFF,TGTGCCAGCAGTAGGACTAGCGGGAGCGGAAGTAATGAGCAGTTCTTC
TRBV7-8,NA,many,TRBJ2-2,CASSPLGDLNTGELFF,TGTGCCAGCAGCCCCCTAGGGGACCTAAACACCGGGGAGCTGTTTTTT
TRBV12-3/TRBV12-4,NA,NA,TRBJ2-3,CASSSSGIRTDTQYF,TGTGCCAGCAGTTCCTCAGGGATTAGGACAGATACGCAGTATTTT
TRBV6-6,NA,NA,TRBJ1-5,CASSYQRFNQPQHF,TGTGCCAGCAGTTACCAGCGGTTCAATCAGCCCCAGCATTTT
TRBV24-1,NA,many,TRBJ2-7,CATSDGYEQYF,TGTGCCACCAGTGATGGTTACGAGCAGTACTTC
TRBV12-3/TRBV12-4,NA,NA,TRBJ2-4,CASSLVGLAKNIQYF,TGTGCCAGCAGTTTGGTAGGGCTAGCCAAAAACATTCAGTACTTC
TRBV12-3/TRBV12-4,NA,NA,TRBJ2-5,CASSFAVVGVKETQYF,TGTGCCAGCAGTTTTGCGGTAGTAGGGGTTAAAGAGACCCAGTACTTC
TRBV7-2,TRBD1,NA,TRBJ2-1,CASSLRVGQAGVNEQFF,TGTGCCAGCAGCTTAAGGGTAGGACAGGCCGGGGTGAATGAGCAGTTCTTC
TRBV6-5,TRBD1,NA,TRBJ2-1,CASSSFIRDRGSDEQFF,TGTGCCAGCAGTTCTTTTATCCGGGACAGGGGGTCCGATGAGCAGTTCTTC
TRBV25-1,NA,NA,TRBJ2-3,CASSDTARTDTQYF,TGTGCCAGCAGTGATACGGCCCGCACAGATACGCAGTATTTT
TRBV7-9,NA,NA,TRBJ2-1,CASSLSDRVNEQFF,TGTGCCAGCAGCCTTTCGGACAGAGTCAATGAGCAGTTCTTC
TRBV12-3/TRBV12-4,NA,NA,TRBJ1-1,CASRDMGGVTEAFF,TGTGCCAGCAGGGACATGGGGGGGGTAACCGAAGCTTTCTTT
TRBV7-2,TRBD2,few,TRBJ2-1,CASSFTSASSYNEQFF,TGTGCCAGCAGCTTTACTAGCGCTAGCTCCTACAATGAGCAGTTCTTC
TRBV5-8,NA,few,TRBJ1-5,CASSLVVGDQPQHF,TGTGCCAGCAGCTTGGTGGTAGGAGACCAGCCCCAGCATTTT
TRBV20-1,NA,NA,TRBJ2-2,CSARGGVTGELFF,TGCAGTGCTAGAGGGGGGGTGACCGGGGAGCTGTTTTTT
TRBV29-1,TRBD1,once,TRBJ1-1,CSVGTGARTEAFF,TGCAGCGTTGGGACAGGGGCGCGCACTGAAGCTTTCTTT
TRBV3-1,NA,few,TRBJ2-7,CASSQASGRAYEQYF,TGTGCCAGCAGCCAAGCTTCTGGCAGGGCCTACGAGCAGTACTTC
TRBV29-1,NA,NA,TRBJ1-1,CSVAGTPNTEAFF,TGCAGCGTCGCCGGGACACCGAACACTGAAGCTTTCTTT
TRBV14,NA,NA,TRBJ1-2,CASSLSSLSYGYTF,TGTGCCAGCAGCCTGTCCAGTCTTAGCTATGGCTACACCTTC
TRBV12-3/TRBV12-4,NA,NA,TRBJ2-7,CASSPLRDFFPRPYEQYF,TGTGCCAGCAGTCCCCTCCGGGACTTCTTCCCTCGCCCGTACGAGCAGTACTTC
TRBV13,TRBD2,few,TRBJ2-3,CASSPRRGVLDTQYF,TGTGCCAGCAGCCCCCGGCGGGGGGTACTAGATACGCAGTATTTT
TRBV5-1,NA,NA,TRBJ2-5,CASSLGYQSETQYF,TGCGCCAGCAGCTTGGGCTACCAAAGCGAGACCCAGTACTTC
TRBV7-9,TRBD2,NA,TRBJ2-5,CASSDPGLAGTQETQYF,TGTGCCAGCAGCGATCCCGGACTAGCGGGGACCCAAGAGACCCAGTACTTC
TRBV5-1,TRBD1,few,TRBJ2-2,CASSYRDRGFGSTGELFF,TGCGCCAGCAGCTACCGGGACAGGGGGTTTGGATCAACCGGGGAGCTGTTTTTT
TRBV19,NA,NA,TRBJ2-3,CASNRDLRDTQYF,TGTGCCAGTAACCGGGACCTAAGAGATACGCAGTATTTT
TRBV12-3/TRBV12-4,TRBD1,NA,TRBJ1-5,CASSSGQGATYSNQPQHF,TGTGCCAGCAGTTCGGGACAGGGGGCGACTTATAGCAATCAGCCCCAGCATTTT
TRBV4-2,NA,few,TRBJ2-3,CASSRAPGSTDTQYF,TGTGCCAGCAGCCGGGCCCCGGGGAGCACAGATACGCAGTATTTT
TRBV12-3/TRBV12-4,TRBD1,once,TRBJ1-2,CASSPEGQGNYGYTF,TGTGCCAGCAGCCCCGAGGGACAGGGGAACTATGGCTACACCTTC
TRBV20-1,TRBD2,NA,TRBJ2-1,CSAPRTSGVNEQFF,TGCAGTGCTCCTCGGACTAGCGGGGTTAATGAGCAGTTCTTC
TRBV19,TRBD2,NA,TRBJ2-1,CASSIDPTSGTYNEQFF,TGTGCCAGTAGTATAGACCCGACTAGCGGGACTTACAATGAGCAGTTCTTC
TRBV3-1,NA,NA,TRBJ2-7,CASSQDLARENEQYF,TGTGCCAGCAGCCAAGATCTAGCCAGGGAGAACGAGCAGTACTTC
TRBV12-3/TRBV12-4,TRBD2,NA,TRBJ2-7,CASSLGSGGTYEQYF,TGTGCCAGCAGTTTAGGAAGCGGGGGAACCTACGAGCAGTACTTC
TRBV15,NA,many,TRBJ1-2,CATSKKQGNYGYTF,TGTGCCACCAGCAAAAAACAGGGAAACTATGGCTACACCTTC
TRBV10-3,NA,few,TRBJ2-1,CAISDLTANEQFF,TGTGCCATCAGTGACCTAACAGCGAATGAGCAGTTCTTC
TRBV5-1,TRBD1,NA,TRBJ2-7,CASSPGDSHYEQYF,TGCGCCAGCAGCCCAGGGGACAGCCACTACGAGCAGTACTTC
TRBV29-1,NA,few,TRBJ2-5,CSVGGAKETQYF,TGCAGCGTTGGAGGGGCGAAAGAGACCCAGTACTTC
TRBV12-3/TRBV12-4,TRBD2,NA,TRBJ2-4,CASSLVDLAENIQYF,TGTGCCAGCAGTTTAGTGGACCTAGCGGAAAACATTCAGTACTTC
TRBV7-9,NA,NA,TRBJ1-2,CASSLSSGQENYGYTF,TGTGCCAGCAGCTTATCATCCGGCCAGGAGAACTATGGCTACACCTTC
TRBV19,TRBD2,NA,TRBJ2-5,CASSPAGAFQETQYF,TGTGCCAGTAGTCCAGCGGGGGCCTTCCAAGAGACCCAGTACTTC